This TCR beta chain was profiled in a study of cytomegalovirus exposure and HLA in healthy donors. Study-level results: Generally TCR sequences proved uncommon, though certain public TCRs appeared in numerous donors. Excluded: some indistinguishable V segments such as TRBV6-2 and TRBV6-3. High specificity and sensitivity for cytomegalovirus status were reported for the classifier.

Comment on this clone: Its antigen is unknown.

The J segment lost 3 bases and the V segment lost 6 bases, leaving 5 bases of the junction unmatched. Germline loops: CDR1 MNHEY, CDR2 SVGAGI. The CDR3 spans 14 residues. The study ran its PCR with 60 Vbeta and 13 Jbeta primers. Assay used: immunoSEQ multiplex PCR; TCRdb lists only in-frame clones, some missing. Counted here are some 250,000 clones, 82% occurring once; the ten biggest clones make up 5.4%. The V gene is TRBV6-5, the J gene TRBJ1-2, with 9 nucleotides matching TRBD1. This receptor was taken from a woman between 40 and 55 years old in good health and CMV-seropositive. The sample comprised PBMCs. CDR3 coding DNA: TGTGCCAGCAGCTCCCGGACAGGGGACTATGGCTACACCTTC. It is translated as CASSSRTGDYGYTF.